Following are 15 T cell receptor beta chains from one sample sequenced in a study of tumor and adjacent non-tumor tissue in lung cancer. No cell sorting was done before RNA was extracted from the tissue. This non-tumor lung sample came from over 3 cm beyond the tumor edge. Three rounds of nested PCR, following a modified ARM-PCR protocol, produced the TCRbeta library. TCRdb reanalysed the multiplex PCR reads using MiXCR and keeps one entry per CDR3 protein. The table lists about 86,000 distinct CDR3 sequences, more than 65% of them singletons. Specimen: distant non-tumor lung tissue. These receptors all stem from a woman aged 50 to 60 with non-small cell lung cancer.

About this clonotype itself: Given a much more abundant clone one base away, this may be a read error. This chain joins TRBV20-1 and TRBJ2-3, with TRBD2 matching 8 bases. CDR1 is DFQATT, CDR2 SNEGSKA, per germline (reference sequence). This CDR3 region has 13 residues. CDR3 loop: CNASTSDSDTQYF. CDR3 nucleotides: TGCAATGCGTCGACTAGCGATTCAGATACGCAGTATTTT.

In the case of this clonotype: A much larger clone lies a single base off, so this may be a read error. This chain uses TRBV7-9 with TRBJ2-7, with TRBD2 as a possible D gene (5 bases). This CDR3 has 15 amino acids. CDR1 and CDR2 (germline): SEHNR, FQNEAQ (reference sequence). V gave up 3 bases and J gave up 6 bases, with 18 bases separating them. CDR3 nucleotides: TGTGCCAGCAGCTTGAGAGGGCTTTCGAATTCCGAGCAGTACTTC. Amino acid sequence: CASSLRGLSNSEQYF.

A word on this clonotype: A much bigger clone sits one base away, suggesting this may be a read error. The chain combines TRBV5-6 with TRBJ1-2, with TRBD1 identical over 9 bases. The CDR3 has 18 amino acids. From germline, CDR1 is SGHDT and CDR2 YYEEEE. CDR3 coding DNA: TGTGCCATCAGCTTCAAGGACAGGGGCGAGCTGCTGGTTTATGGCTACACCTTC. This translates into CAISFKDRGELLVYGYTF.

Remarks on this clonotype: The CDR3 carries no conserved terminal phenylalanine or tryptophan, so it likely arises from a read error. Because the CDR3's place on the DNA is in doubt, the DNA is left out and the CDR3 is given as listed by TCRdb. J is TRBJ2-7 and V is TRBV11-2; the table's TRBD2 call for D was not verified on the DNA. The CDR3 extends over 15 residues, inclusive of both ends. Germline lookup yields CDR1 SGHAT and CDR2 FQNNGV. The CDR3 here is CTSSFGTSASYERYL.

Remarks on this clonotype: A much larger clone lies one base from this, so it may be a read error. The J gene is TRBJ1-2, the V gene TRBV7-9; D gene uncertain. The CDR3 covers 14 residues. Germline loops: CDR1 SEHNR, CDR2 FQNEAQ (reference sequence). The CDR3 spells CASSLVGSGYGYIF. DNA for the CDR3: TGTGCCAGCAGCTTAGTAGGCAGCGGCTATGGCTACATCTTC.

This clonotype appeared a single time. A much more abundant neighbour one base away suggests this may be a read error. The CDR3 DNA sequence: TGCAGTGCGACTTCCCGTAATGGGGGAAGGTTGGGCGAGCAGTACTTC. Amino acid sequence: CSATSRNGGRLGEQYF. The V gene is TRBV20-1, the J gene TRBJ2-7; the D call may be TRBD1 or TRBD2 (5 bases each). Germline CDR1 is DFQATT and CDR2 is SNEGSKA (reference sequence). The germline V and J ends were trimmed by 6 bases and 6 bases, with 27 bases remaining between them. The CDR3 extends over 16 amino acids.

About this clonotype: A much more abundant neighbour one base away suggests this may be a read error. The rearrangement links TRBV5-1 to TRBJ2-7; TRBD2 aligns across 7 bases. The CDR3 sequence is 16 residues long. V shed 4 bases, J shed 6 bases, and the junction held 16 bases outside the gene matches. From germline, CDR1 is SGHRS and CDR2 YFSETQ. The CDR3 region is CASSPEIEGGPGEQYF. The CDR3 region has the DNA TGCGCCAGCAGCCCGGAGATAGAGGGAGGGCCCGGCGAGCAGTACTTC. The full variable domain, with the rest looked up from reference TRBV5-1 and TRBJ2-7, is KAGVTQTPRYLIKTRGQQVTLSCSPISGHRSVSWYQQTPGQGLQFLFEYFSETQRNKGNFPGRFSGRQFSNSRSEMNVSTLELGDSALYLCASSPEIEGGPGEQYFGPGTRLTVT.

The CDR3: CSVGLPGHGRNEQFF. The CDR3 DNA follows: TGCAGCGTTGGTCTACCCGGACATGGTCGGAATGAGCAGTTCTTC. The chain links TRBV29-1 to TRBJ2-1; D perhaps matches TRBD1 (5 bases). Germline-derived CDR1 and CDR2 are SQVTM and ANQGSEA. This CDR3 has 15 amino acids. V was pared by 4 bases and J by 7 bases, with 20 bases between.

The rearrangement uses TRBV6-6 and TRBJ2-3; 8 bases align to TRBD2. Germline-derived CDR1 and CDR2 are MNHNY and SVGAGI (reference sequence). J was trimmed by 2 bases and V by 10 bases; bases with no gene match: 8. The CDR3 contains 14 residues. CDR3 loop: CANTAGGHTDTQYF. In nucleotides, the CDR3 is TGTGCCAACACTGCGGGAGGCCACACAGATACGCAGTATTTT.

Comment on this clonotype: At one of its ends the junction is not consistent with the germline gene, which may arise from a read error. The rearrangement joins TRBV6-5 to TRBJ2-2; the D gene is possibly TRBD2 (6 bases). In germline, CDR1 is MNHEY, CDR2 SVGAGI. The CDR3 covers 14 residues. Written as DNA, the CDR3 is TGTGCCAGGAGCGCGGGACTCCTAACCTGGGAGTTGTTTTTT. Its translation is CARSAGLLTWELFF.

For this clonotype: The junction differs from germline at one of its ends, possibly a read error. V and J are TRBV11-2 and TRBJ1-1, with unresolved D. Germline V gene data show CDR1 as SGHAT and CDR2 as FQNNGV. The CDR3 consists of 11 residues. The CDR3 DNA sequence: TGTGCCATCAGCTTGAACACTGGAGCTTTCTTT. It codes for CAISLNTGAFF.

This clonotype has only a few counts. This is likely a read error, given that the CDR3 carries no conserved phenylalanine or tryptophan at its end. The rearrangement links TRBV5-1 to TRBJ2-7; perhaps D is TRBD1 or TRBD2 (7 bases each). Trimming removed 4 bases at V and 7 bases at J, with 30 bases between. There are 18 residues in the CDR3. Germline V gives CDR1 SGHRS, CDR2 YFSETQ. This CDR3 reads CASSLRALQTGMREEQYL. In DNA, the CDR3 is TGCGCCAGCAGCCTGAGGGCCCTCCAGACAGGGATGCGGGAGGAGCAGTACCTC.

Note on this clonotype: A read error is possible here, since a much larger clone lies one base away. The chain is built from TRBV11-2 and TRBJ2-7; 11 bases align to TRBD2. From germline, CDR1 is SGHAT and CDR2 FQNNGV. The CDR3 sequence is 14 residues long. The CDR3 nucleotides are TGTGCCTGCAGCTCGCTCCCGCCCACTAGCGGGAGAGGGTTC. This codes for CACSSLPPTSGRGF. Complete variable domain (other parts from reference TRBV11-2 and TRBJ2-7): EAGVAQSPRYKIIEKRQSVAFWCNPISGHATLYWYQQILGQGPKLLIQFQNNGVVDDSQLPKDRFSAERLKGVDSTLKIQPAKLEDSAVYLCACSSLPPTSGRGFGPGTRLTVT.

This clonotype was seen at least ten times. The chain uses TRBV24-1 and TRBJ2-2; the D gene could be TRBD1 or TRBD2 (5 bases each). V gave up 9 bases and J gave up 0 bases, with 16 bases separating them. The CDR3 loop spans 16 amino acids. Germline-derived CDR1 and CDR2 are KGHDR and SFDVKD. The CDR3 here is CATGDRRGANTGELFF. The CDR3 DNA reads TGTGCCACCGGGGACCGAAGGGGCGCGAACACCGGGGAGCTGTTTTTT.

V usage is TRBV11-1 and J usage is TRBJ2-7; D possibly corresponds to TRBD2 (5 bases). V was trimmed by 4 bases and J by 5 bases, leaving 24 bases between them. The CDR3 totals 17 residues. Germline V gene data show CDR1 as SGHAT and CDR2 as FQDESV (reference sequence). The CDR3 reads CASSWDNPRAHCNEQYF. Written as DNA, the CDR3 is TGTGCCAGCAGCTGGGATAATCCGAGGGCTCACTGCAACGAGCAGTACTTC.